What follows are 3 T cell receptor beta chains derived from one specimen sequenced in a study of response to subunit inactivated influenza vaccine (dated by TCRdb to about 2018). Library prep was done by RT-PCR. The listed sequencing device is Illumina HiSeq 2500. TCRdb trimmed the raw reads at Q25, called clones with MiXCR and kept productive beta chains. All rows with the same CDR3 protein become a single entry with the most common DNA and genes. This sample is represented by more than 150,000 distinct CDR3 sequences; nearly 9.5% of them were singletons. Jointly, the top ten make up 11% of the sample. The source material was non-naive T cells sorted from PBMCs, sampled on the day of vaccination. The cell subset or site label, read with the paper, signifies: memory T cell fraction. The receptors shown here come from a man between 45 and 60 years old who received an inactivated influenza vaccine. Donor details come from another sample of the same person, matched by shared clones.

There are a few counts of this clonotype. The chain is built from TRBV7-2 and TRBJ1-5; D ambiguous. Germline V gene lookup returns CDR1 SGHTA and CDR2 FQGNSA. V was cut by 5 bases and J by 9 bases, with 14 bases left in between. The CDR3 length is 13 residues. This chain's CDR3 is CASSAQVPGPQHF. CDR3 DNA sequence: TGTGCCAGCAGCGCTCAGGTTCCAGGGCCCCAGCATTTT.

The chain links TRBV13 to TRBJ2-2; D uncertain. The V end was cut by 2 bases, the J end by 6 bases, with 4 bases between. The CDR3 length is 12 residues. Germline-derived CDR1 and CDR2 are PRHDT and FYEKMQ (reference sequence). CDR3 DNA: TGTGCCAGCAGCTTAAAGCCCGGGGAGCTGTTTTTT. Amino acid sequence: CASSLKPGELFF.

This clonotype came up a few times. V is TRBV10-3 and J is TRBJ2-3, with TRBD1 matching over 8 bases. The trim removed 4 bases at V and 3 bases at J, leaving 6 bases unmatched. Germline-derived CDR1 and CDR2 are ENHRY and SYGVKD. The CDR3 runs to 15 residues. This CDR3 reads CAISGRTGNTDTQYF. CDR3 DNA sequence: TGTGCCATCAGTGGTAGGACAGGGAATACAGATACGCAGTATTTT.